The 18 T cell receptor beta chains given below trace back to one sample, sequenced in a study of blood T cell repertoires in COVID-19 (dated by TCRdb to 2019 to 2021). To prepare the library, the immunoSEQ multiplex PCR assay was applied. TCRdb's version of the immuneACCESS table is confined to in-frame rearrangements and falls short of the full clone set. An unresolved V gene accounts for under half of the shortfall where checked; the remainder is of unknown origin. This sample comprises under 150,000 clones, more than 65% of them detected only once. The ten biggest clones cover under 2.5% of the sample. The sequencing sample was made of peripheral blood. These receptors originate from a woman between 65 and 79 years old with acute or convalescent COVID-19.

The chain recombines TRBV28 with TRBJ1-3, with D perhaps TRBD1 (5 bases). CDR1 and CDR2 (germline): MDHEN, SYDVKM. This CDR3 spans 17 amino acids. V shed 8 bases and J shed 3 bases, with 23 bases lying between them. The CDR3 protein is CASGPLMRGSGGNTIYF. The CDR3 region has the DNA TGTGCCAGCGGACCACTCATGCGGGGGAGCGGTGGAAACACCATATATTTT.

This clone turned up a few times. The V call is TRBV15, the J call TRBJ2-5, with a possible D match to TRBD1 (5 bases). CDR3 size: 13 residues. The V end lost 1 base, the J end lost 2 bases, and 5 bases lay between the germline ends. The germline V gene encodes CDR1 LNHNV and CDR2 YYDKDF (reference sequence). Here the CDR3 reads CATSRGQQETQYF. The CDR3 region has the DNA TGTGCCACCAGCAGAGGACAGCAAGAGACCCAGTACTTC.

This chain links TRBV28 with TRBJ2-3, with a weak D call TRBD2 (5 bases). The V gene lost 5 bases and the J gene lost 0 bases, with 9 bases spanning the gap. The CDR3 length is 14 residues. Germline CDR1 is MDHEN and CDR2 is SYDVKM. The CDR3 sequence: CASSLRGSTDTQYF. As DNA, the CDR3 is TGTGCCAGCAGTCTCCGAGGGAGCACAGATACGCAGTATTTT. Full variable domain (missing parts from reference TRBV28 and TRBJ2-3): DVKVTQSSRYLVKRTGEKVFLECVQDMDHENMFWYRQDPGLGLRLIYFSYDVKMKEKGDIPEGYSVSREKKERFSLILESASTNQTSMYLCASSLRGSTDTQYFGPGTRLTVL.

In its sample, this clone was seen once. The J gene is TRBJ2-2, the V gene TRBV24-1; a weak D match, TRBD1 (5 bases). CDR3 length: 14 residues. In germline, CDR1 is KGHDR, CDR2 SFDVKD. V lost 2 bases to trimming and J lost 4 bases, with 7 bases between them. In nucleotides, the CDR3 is TGTGCCACCAGTGATTACCAGGGCACCGGGGAGCTGTTTTTT. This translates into CATSDYQGTGELFF.

DNA for the CDR3: TGCGCCAGCAGCCCCTTAGCGGGGTTGAACTACAATGAGCAGTTCTTC. Translated, it gives CASSPLAGLNYNEQFF. The chain is built from TRBV5-1 and TRBJ2-1, with 8 bases aligning to TRBD2. In germline, CDR1 is SGHRS, CDR2 YFSETQ. There are 16 residues in the CDR3. Germline trimming cut 4 bases from V and 3 bases from J; bases unmatched to any gene: 9.

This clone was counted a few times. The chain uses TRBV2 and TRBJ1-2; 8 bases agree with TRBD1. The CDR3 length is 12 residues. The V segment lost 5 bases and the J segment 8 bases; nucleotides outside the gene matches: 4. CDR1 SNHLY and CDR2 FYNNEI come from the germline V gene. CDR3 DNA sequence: TGTGCCAGCAGTAGGACAGGGTGGGGCTACACCTTC. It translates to CASSRTGWGYTF. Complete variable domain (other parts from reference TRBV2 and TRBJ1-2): EPEVTQTPSHQVTQMGQEVILRCVPISNHLYFYWYRQILGQKVEFLVSFYNNEISEKSEIFDDQFSVERPDGSNFTLKIRSTKLEDSAMYFCASSRTGWGYTFGSGTRLTVV.

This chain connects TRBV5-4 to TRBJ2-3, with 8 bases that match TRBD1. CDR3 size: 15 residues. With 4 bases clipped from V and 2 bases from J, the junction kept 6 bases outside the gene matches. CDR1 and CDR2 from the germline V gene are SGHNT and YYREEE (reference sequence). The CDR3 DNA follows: TGTGCCAGCAGCGCAGGACAGGGAAACACAGATACGCAGTATTTT. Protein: CASSAGQGNTDTQYF. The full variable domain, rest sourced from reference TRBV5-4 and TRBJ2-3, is ETGVTQSPTHLIKTRGQQVTLRCSSQSGHNTVSWYQQALGQGPQFIFQYYREEENGRGNFPPRFSGLQFPNYSSELNVNALELDDSALYLCASSAGQGNTDTQYFGPGTRLTVL.

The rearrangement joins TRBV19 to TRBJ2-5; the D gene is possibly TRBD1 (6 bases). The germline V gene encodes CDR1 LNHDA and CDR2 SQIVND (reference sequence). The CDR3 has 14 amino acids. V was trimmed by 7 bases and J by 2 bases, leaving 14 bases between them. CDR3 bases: TGTGCCAGTACCCCGGGACACCCACAAGAGACCCAGTACTTC. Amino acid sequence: CASTPGHPQETQYF.

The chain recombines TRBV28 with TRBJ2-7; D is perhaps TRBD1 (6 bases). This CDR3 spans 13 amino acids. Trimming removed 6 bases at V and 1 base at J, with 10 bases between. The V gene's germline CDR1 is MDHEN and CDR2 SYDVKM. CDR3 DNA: TGTGCCAGCAGGACAGGTCCTTCCTACGAGCAGTACTTC. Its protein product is CASRTGPSYEQYF.

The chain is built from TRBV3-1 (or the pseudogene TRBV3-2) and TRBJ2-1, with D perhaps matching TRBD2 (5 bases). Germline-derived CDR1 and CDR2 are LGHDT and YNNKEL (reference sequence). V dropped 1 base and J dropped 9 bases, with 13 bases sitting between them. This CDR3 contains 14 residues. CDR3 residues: CASSQAGGEREQFF. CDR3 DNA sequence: TGTGCCAGCAGCCAAGCTGGTGGGGAGCGTGAGCAGTTCTTC.

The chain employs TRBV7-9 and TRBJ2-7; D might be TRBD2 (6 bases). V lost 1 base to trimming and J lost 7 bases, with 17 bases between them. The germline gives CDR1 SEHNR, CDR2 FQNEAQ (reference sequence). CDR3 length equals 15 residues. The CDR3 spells CASSLDPLANWEQYF. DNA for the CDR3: TGTGCCAGCAGCTTAGATCCACTAGCTAATTGGGAGCAGTACTTC. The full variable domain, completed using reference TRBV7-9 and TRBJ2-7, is DTGVSQNPRHKITKRGQNVTFRCDPISEHNRLYWYRQTLGQGPEFLTYFQNEAQLEKSRLLSDRFSAERPKGSFSTLEIQRTEQGDSAMYLCASSLDPLANWEQYFGPGTRLTVT.

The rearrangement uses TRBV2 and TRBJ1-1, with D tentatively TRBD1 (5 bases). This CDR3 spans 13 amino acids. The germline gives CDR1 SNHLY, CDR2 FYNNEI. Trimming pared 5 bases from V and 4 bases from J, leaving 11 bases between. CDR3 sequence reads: CASSMRTLTEAFF. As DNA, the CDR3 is TGTGCCAGCAGTATGAGGACACTCACTGAAGCTTTCTTT.

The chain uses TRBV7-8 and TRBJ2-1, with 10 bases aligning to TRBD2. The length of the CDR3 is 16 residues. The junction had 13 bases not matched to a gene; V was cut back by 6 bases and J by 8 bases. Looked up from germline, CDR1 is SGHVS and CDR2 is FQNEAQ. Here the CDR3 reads CASRPLAGAQWDEQFF. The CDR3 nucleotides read TGTGCCAGCAGACCTCTAGCGGGAGCTCAATGGGATGAGCAGTTCTTC.

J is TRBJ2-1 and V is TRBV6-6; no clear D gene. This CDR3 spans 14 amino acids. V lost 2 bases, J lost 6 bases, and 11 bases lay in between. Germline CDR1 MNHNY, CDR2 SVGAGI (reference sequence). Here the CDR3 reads CASSYGQVGNEQFF. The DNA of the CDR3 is TGTGCCAGCAGTTACGGCCAGGTTGGCAATGAGCAGTTCTTC.

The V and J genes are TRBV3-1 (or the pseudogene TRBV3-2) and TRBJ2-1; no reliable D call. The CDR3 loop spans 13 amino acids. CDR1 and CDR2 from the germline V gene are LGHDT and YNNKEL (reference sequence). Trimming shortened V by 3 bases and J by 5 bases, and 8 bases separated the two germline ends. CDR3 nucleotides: TGTGCCAGCAGCCAGGCACAGAACAATGAGCAGTTCTTC. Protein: CASSQAQNNEQFF.

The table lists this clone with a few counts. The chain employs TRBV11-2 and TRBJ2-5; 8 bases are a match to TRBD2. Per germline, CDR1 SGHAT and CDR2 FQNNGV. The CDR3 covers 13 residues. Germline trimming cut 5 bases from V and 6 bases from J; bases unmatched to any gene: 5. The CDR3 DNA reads TGTGCCAGCAGCCCCGGGGGGGTAAAGACCCAGTACTTC. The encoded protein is CASSPGGVKTQYF. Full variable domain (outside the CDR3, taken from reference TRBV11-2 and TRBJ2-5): EAGVAQSPRYKIIEKRQSVAFWCNPISGHATLYWYQQILGQGPKLLIQFQNNGVVDDSQLPKDRFSAERLKGVDSTLKIQPAKLEDSAVYLCASSPGGVKTQYFGPGTRLLVL.

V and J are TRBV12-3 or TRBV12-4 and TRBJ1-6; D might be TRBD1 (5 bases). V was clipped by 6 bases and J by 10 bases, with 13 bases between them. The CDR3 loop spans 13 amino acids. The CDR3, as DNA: TGTGCCAGCAGCCTAGGGGTAGGGTCACCCCTCCACTTT. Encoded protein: CASSLGVGSPLHF.

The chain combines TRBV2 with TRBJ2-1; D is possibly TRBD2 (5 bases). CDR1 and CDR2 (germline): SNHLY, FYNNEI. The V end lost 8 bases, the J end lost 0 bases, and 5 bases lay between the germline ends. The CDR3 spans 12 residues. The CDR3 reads CASDYSYNEQFF. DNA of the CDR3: TGTGCCAGCGACTACTCCTACAATGAGCAGTTCTTC.